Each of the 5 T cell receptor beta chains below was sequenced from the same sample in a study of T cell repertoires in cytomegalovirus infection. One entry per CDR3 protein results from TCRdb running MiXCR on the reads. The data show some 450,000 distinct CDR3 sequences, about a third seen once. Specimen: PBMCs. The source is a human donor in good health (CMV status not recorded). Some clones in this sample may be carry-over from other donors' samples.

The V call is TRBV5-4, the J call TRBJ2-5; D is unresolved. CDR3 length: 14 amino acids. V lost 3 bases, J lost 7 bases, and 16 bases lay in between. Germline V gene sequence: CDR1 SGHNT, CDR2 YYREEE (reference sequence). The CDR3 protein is CASSSGDQQRTQYF. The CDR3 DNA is TGTGCCAGCAGCTCCGGCGACCAACAACGGACCCAGTACTTC.

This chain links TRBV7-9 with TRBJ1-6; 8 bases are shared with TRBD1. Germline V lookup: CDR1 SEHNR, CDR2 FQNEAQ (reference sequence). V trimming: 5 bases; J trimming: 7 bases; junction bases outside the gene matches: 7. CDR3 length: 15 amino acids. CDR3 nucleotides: TGTGCCAGCAGCACACCGGGACAGGAGAATTCACCCCTCCACTTT. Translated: CASSTPGQENSPLHF. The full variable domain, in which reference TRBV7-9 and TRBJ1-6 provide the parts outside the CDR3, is DTGVSQNPRHKITKRGQNVTFRCDPISEHNRLYWYRQTLGQGPEFLTYFQNEAQLEKSRLLSDRFSAERPKGSFSTLEIQRTEQGDSAMYLCASSTPGQENSPLHFGNGTRLTVT.

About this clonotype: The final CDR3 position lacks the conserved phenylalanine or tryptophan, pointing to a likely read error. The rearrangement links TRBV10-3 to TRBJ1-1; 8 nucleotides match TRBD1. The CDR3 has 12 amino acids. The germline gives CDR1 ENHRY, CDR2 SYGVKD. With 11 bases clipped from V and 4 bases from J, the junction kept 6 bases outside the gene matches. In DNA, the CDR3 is TGTGCCTCCTCAGGGGGCGTCACTGAAGCTTTCTAT. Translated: CASSGGVTEAFY.

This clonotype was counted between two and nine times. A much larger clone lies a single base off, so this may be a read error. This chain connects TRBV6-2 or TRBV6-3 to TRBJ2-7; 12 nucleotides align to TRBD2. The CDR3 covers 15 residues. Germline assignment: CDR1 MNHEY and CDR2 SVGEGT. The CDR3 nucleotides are TGTGACAGCAGTTCTAGCGGGGGGGCGGCCTACGAGCAGTACTTC. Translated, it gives CDSSSSGGAAYEQYF.

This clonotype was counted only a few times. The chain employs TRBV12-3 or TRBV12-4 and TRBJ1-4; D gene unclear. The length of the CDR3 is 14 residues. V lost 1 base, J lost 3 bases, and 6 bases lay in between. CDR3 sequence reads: CASSLVGSNEKLFF. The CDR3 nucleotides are TGTGCCAGCAGTTTAGTAGGGTCTAATGAAAAACTGTTTTTT.